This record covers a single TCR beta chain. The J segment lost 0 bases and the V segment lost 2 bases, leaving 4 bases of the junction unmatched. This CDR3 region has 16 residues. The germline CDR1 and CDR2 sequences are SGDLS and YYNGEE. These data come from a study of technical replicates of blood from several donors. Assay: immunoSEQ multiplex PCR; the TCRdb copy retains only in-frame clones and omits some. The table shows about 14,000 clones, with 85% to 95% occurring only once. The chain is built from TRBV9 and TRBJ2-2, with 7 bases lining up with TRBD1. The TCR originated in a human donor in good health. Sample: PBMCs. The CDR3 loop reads CASSVGTDPNTGELFF. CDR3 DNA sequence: TGTGCCAGCAGCGTCGGGACAGACCCGAACACCGGGGAGCTGTTTTTT.